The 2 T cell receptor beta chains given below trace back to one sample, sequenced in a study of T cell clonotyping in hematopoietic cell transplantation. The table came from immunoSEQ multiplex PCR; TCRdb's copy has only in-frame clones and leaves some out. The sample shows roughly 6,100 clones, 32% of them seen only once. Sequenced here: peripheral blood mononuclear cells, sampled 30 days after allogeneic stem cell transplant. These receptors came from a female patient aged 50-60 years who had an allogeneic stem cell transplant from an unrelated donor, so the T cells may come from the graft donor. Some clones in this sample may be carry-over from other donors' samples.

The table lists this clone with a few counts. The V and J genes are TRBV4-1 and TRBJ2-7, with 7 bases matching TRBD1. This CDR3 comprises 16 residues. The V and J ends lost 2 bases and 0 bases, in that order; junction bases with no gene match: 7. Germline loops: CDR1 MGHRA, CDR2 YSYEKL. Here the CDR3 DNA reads TGCGCCAGCAGCCAAATACCCGGACAGGTCTCCTACGAGCAGTACTTC. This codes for CASSQIPGQVSYEQYF.

Here the CDR3 reads CASSETGYGYTF. Written as DNA, the CDR3 is TGTGCCAGCAGTGAGACGGGCTATGGCTACACCTTC. The chain uses TRBV25-1 and TRBJ1-2; D not certain. The V and J ends lost 3 bases and 4 bases respectively, with 6 bases between them. The CDR3 is 12 residues long. Germline V lookup: CDR1 MGHDK, CDR2 SYGVNS.